The source of this TCR beta chain is a study of identical twins. The CDR3 extends over 17 amino acids. Germline CDR1 and CDR2: SGDLS and YYNGEE. V lost 4 bases and J lost 1; bases outside the gene matches: 7. TCRdb recomputed calls from the 5' RACE reads with MiXCR, one row per CDR3 protein. This sample has more than 400,000 distinct CDR3 sequences; around 15% occur once, and the top ten carry 0.44%. This clonotype was detected only a few times. The sample was also reused in another study, on yellow fever vaccine responses in identical twins. In that study: Reportedly, twins showed a vaccine T cell response that looked partly convergent and partly personalized.

The sequence derives from a woman aged 18 to 35 in good health. This chain connects TRBV9 to TRBJ2-5, with 13 bases lining up with TRBD2. The sample consisted of CD4+ T cells sorted from blood. CDR3 coding DNA: TGTGCCAGCAGCCCTTCGCGACTAGCGGGGGGCCAAGAGACCCAGTACTTC. Translating gives CASSPSRLAGGQETQYF. The variable domain in full, completed from reference TRBV9 and TRBJ2-5, reads DSGVTQTPKHLITATGQRVTLRCSPRSGDLSVYWYQQSLDQGLQFLIQYYNGEERAKGNILERFSAQQFPDLHSELNLSSLELGDSALYFCASSPSRLAGGQETQYFGPGTRLLVL.